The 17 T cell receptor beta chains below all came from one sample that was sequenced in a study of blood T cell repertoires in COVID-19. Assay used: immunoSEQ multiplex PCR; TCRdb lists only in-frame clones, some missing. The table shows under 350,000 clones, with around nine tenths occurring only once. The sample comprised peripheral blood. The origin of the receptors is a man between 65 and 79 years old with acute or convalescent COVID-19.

CDR3 residues: CASTPRSNTEAFF. The CDR3 DNA reads as TGTGCCAGCACCCCTAGGTCGAACACTGAAGCTTTCTTT. The rearrangement uses TRBV7-9 and TRBJ1-1; D unclear. The CDR3 covers 13 residues. Germline CDR1 SEHNR, CDR2 FQNEAQ (reference sequence). Trimming shortened V by 7 bases and J by 1 base, and 10 bases separated the two germline ends.

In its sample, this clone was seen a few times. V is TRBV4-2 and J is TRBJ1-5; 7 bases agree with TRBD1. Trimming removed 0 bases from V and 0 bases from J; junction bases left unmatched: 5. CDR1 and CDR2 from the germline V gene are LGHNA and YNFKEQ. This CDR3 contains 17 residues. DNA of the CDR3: TGTGCCAGCAGCCAAGACAGGGACAGCTATAGCAATCAGCCCCAGCATTTT. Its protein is CASSQDRDSYSNQPQHF.

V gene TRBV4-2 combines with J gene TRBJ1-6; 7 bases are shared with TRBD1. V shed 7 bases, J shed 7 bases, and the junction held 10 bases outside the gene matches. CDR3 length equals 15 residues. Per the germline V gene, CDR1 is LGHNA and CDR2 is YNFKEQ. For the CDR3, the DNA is TGTGCCAGCAACCTCCCGGGACAGACAAATTCACCCCTCCACTTT. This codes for CASNLPGQTNSPLHF.

CDR3 nucleotide sequence: TGTGCCAGCAGTTACGGCGGACAGACCTCGAGGGAGCAGTACTTC. Translated, it gives CASSYGGQTSREQYF. This chain uses TRBV6-5 with TRBJ2-7; possibly TRBD1 for D (6 bases). Germline loops: CDR1 MNHEY, CDR2 SVGAGI. V was trimmed by 2 bases and J by 7 bases, leaving 18 bases between them. This CDR3 has 15 amino acids.

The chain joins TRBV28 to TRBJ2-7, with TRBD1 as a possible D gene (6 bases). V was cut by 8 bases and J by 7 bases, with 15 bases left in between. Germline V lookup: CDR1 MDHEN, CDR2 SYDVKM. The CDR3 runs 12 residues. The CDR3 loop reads CASGRDMGEQYF. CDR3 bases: TGTGCCAGCGGTCGGGACATGGGGGAGCAGTACTTC.

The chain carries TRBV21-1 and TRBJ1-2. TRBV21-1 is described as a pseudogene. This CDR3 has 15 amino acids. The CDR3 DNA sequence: TGTGCCAGCAGCAAATGCTACGGTCTTCACTATGGCTACACCTTC. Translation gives CASSKCYGLHYGYTF.

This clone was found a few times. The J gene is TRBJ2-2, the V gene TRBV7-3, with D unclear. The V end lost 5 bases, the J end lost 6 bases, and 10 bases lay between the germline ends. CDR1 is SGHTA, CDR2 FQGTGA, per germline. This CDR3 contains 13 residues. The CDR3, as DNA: TGTGCCAGCAGCCAAATCGGGTCCGGGGAGCTGTTTTTT. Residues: CASSQIGSGELFF.

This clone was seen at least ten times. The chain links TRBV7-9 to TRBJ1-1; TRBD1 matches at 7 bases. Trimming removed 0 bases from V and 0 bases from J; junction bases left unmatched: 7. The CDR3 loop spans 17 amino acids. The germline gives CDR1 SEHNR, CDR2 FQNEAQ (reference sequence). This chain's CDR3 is CASSLAGGQFLNTEAFF. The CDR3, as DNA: TGTGCCAGCAGCTTAGCGGGGGGACAGTTTCTGAACACTGAAGCTTTCTTT.

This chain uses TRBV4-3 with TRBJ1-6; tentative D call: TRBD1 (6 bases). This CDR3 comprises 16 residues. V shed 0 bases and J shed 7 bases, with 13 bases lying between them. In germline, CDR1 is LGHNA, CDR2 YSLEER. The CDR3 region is CASSQDRAGANSPLHF. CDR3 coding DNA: TGCGCCAGCAGCCAAGACCGGGCGGGGGCGAATTCACCCCTCCACTTT.

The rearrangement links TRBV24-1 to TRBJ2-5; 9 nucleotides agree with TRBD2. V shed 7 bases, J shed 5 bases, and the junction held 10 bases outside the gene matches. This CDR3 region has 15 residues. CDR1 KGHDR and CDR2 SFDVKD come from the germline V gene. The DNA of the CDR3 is TGTGCCACCAGCATCAAAGCGGGAGGCGGTGAGACCCAGTACTTC. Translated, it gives CATSIKAGGGETQYF.

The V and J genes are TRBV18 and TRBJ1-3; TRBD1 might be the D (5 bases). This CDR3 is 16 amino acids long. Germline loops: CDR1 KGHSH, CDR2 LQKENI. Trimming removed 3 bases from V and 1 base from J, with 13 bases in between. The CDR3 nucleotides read TGTGCCAGCTCACCCTCGACAGTTGGGTCTGGAAACACCATATATTTT. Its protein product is CASSPSTVGSGNTIYF.

This chain's CDR3 is CASSQSTSGRNNEQFF. CDR3 bases: TGTGCCAGCAGCCAATCGACTAGCGGGAGAAACAATGAGCAGTTCTTC. This chain links TRBV7-6 with TRBJ2-1; 12 bases fit TRBD2. Losses at the gene ends were 5 bases for V and 5 bases for J; bases not matched to a gene: 7. This CDR3 is built from 16 residues. Germline assignment: CDR1 SGHVS and CDR2 FNYEAQ.

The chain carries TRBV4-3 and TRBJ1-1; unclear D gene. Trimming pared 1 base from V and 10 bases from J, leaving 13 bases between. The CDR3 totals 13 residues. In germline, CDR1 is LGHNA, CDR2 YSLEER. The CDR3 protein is CASSQGPEGLAFF. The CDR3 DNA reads TGCGCCAGCAGCCAAGGCCCTGAGGGTTTAGCTTTCTTT.

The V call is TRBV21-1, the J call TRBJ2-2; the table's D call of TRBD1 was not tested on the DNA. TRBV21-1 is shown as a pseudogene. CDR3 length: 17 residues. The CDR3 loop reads CASSKKVGAINTGELFF. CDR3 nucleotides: TGTGCCAGCAGCAAGAAGGTGGGGGCGATAAACACCGGGGAGCTGTTTTTT.

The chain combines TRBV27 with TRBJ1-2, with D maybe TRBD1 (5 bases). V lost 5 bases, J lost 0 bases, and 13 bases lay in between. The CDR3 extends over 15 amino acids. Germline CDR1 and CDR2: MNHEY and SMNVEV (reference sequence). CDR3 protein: CASSSGTVSNYGYTF. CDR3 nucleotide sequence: TGTGCCAGCAGTAGCGGGACGGTATCTAACTATGGCTACACCTTC.

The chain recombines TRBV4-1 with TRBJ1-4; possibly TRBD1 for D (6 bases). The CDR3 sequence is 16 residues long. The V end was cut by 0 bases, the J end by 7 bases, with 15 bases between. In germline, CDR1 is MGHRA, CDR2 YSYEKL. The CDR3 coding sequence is TGCGCCAGCAGCCAAGACGGAGCACAGGGTTTTGAAAAACTGTTTTTT. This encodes CASSQDGAQGFEKLFF.

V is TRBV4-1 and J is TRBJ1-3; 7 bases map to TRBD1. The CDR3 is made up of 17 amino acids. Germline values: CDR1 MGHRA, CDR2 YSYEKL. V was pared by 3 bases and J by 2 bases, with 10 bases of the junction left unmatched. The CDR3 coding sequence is TGCGCCAGCAGCCAGCAGACCGGGACAGAAGCTGGAAACACCATATATTTT. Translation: CASSQQTGTEAGNTIYF.